The 32 T cell receptor beta chains in this list originate from one sample, sequenced in a study of technical replicates of blood from a few donors. Data came from immunoSEQ multiplex PCR; TCRdb stores just in-frame clones and leaves some out. Of some 99,000 clones listed, about 95% were seen once; the top ten hold 0.2% to 0.25%. Sequencing was carried out using T cells isolated from PBMCs. These receptors originate from a human donor in good health.

The chain uses TRBV5-1 and TRBJ2-5, with D maybe TRBD2 (5 bases). CDR3 length: 15 residues. From germline, CDR1 is SGHRS and CDR2 YFSETQ. Trimming took off 1 base at V and 2 bases at J, with 12 bases between the two ends. CDR3 sequence reads: CASSLLLDSQETQYF. DNA of the CDR3: TGCGCCAGCAGCTTGCTGTTGGACTCACAAGAGACCCAGTACTTC. Using reference TRBV5-1 and TRBJ2-5 for the parts outside the CDR3, the full variable domain is KAGVTQTPRYLIKTRGQQVTLSCSPISGHRSVSWYQQTPGQGLQFLFEYFSETQRNKGNFPGRFSGRQFSNSRSEMNVSTLELGDSALYLCASSLLLDSQETQYFGPGTRLLVL.

J is TRBJ1-4 and V is TRBV5-4; 7 nucleotides align to TRBD1. Trimming at V came to 4 bases and at J to 3 bases, leaving 6 bases not matched to a gene. Per the germline V gene, CDR1 is SGHNT and CDR2 is YYREEE (reference sequence). This CDR3 contains 15 residues. CDR3 sequence: CASSRTGVANEKLFF. The CDR3 DNA reads as TGTGCCAGCAGCCGAACAGGGGTGGCTAATGAAAAACTGTTTTTT. The whole variable domain, remainder taken from reference TRBV5-4 and TRBJ1-4, is ETGVTQSPTHLIKTRGQQVTLRCSSQSGHNTVSWYQQALGQGPQFIFQYYREEENGRGNFPPRFSGLQFPNYSSELNVNALELDDSALYLCASSRTGVANEKLFFGSGTQLSVL.

The chain recombines TRBV19 with TRBJ2-1; 12 nucleotides agree with TRBD2. CDR1 is LNHDA and CDR2 is SQIVND in the germline V gene (reference sequence). The V gene end was trimmed by 6 bases and the J gene end by 10 bases; junction bases not matched to a gene: 10. This CDR3 region has 15 residues. CDR3 protein: CASRPASGGAVEQFF. The CDR3 coding sequence is TGTGCCAGTAGACCCGCTAGCGGGGGGGCCGTGGAGCAGTTCTTC.

The chain has TRBV5-1 and TRBJ2-7; weak D call: TRBD2 (6 bases). Per the germline V gene, CDR1 is SGHRS and CDR2 is YFSETQ. This CDR3 contains 14 residues. V was clipped by 1 base and J by 9 bases, with 17 bases between them. CDR3: CASSLSPSDKGQYF. The CDR3 DNA sequence: TGCGCCAGCAGCTTGTCACCTAGCGACAAGGGGCAGTACTTC.

In this sample, this clone turned up once. The rearrangement joins TRBV5-1 to TRBJ2-3; no clear D gene. CDR1 is SGHRS, CDR2 YFSETQ, per germline. The CDR3 loop spans 14 amino acids. The V end was cut by 0 bases, the J end by 2 bases, with 7 bases between. CDR3 protein: CASSLAAATDTQYF. As DNA, the CDR3 is TGCGCCAGCAGCTTGGCGGCGGCCACAGATACGCAGTATTTT.

The chain has TRBV4-1 and TRBJ1-1; 10 bases fit TRBD1. V shed 7 bases, J shed 6 bases, and the junction held 5 bases outside the gene matches. The V gene's germline CDR1 is MGHRA and CDR2 YSYEKL. CDR3 length: 13 residues. CDR3 protein: CASKTGQGAEAFF. The CDR3 coding sequence is TGCGCCAGCAAAACAGGACAGGGGGCTGAAGCTTTCTTT.

The count of this clone is one. This chain links TRBV5-4 with TRBJ2-5, with 11 bases aligning to TRBD2. The germline CDR1 and CDR2 sequences are SGHNT and YYREEE (reference sequence). V trimming: 7 bases; J trimming: 3 bases; junction bases outside the gene matches: 8. This CDR3 region has 15 residues. Here the CDR3 reads CASGWIAGGKETQYF. CDR3 bases: TGTGCCAGCGGTTGGATAGCGGGAGGGAAAGAGACCCAGTACTTC.

This chain links TRBV6-1 with TRBJ2-7, with a possible D match to TRBD2 (6 bases). CDR1 and CDR2 (germline): MNHNS, SASEGT. The V end was cut by 8 bases, the J end by 0 bases, with 14 bases between. The length of the CDR3 is 14 residues. CDR3 in amino acids: CASLPSVSSYEQYF. As DNA, the CDR3 is TGTGCCAGCCTACCTAGCGTAAGCTCCTACGAGCAGTACTTC.

J is TRBJ2-1 and V is TRBV6-1, with 7 bases aligning to TRBD2. Germline-derived CDR1 and CDR2 are MNHNS and SASEGT. J was trimmed by 7 bases and V by 7 bases; bases with no gene match: 7. This CDR3 comprises 13 residues. CDR3 region: CASKSAGVNEQFF. In nucleotides, the CDR3 is TGTGCCAGCAAGTCGGCGGGGGTAAATGAGCAGTTCTTC.

The J gene is TRBJ2-5, the V gene TRBV18; 13 nucleotides agree with TRBD2. V lost 3 bases and J lost 8; bases outside the gene matches: 12. This CDR3 comprises 17 residues. CDR1 and CDR2 (germline): KGHSH, LQKENI. The CDR3 coding sequence is TGTGCCAGCTCACCCTTCAGGACTAGCGGGGGCCCAGAAACCCAGTACTTC. Translated, it gives CASSPFRTSGGPETQYF.

The J gene is TRBJ2-2, the V gene TRBV28, with D uncertain. The CDR3 loop spans 14 amino acids. The germline gives CDR1 MDHEN, CDR2 SYDVKM. The V and J ends lost 2 bases and 5 bases respectively, with 9 bases between them. CDR3 nucleotide sequence: TGTGCCAGCAGTTTAACGCACAATACCGGGGAGCTGTTTTTT. This encodes CASSLTHNTGELFF.

This chain uses TRBV25-1 with TRBJ1-4; 8 bases map to TRBD1. The CDR3 runs 16 residues. The V gene end was trimmed by 2 bases and the J gene end by 5 bases; junction bases not matched to a gene: 7. The V gene's germline CDR1 is MGHDK and CDR2 SYGVNS. CDR3 in amino acids: CASSEPGTGQNEKLFF. The CDR3 nucleotides read TGTGCCAGCAGTGAACCCGGGACAGGACAAAATGAAAAACTGTTTTTT.

This chain joins TRBV27 and TRBJ1-4; D is undetermined. Trimming cost V 4 bases and J 3 bases, with 12 bases left between them. Per the germline V gene, CDR1 is MNHEY and CDR2 is SMNVEV (reference sequence). CDR3 length: 15 residues. In DNA form, the CDR3 reads TGTGCCAGCAGTTCCGAGGGTAGGGCTAATGAAAAACTGTTTTTT. It codes for CASSSEGRANEKLFF.

The V and J genes are TRBV6-5 and TRBJ2-7; weak D call: TRBD2 (5 bases). CDR3 length: 14 amino acids. Trimming took off 2 bases at V and 4 bases at J, with 12 bases between the two ends. Germline V gives CDR1 MNHEY, CDR2 SVGAGI. CDR3 bases: TGTGCCAGCAGTTACCGGGAAAGAACGTACGAGCAGTACTTC. Its translation is CASSYRERTYEQYF.

This clone was counted a single time. The rearrangement uses TRBV14 and TRBJ2-5; 8 bases are a match to TRBD2. There are 16 residues in the CDR3. Germline V gives CDR1 SGHDN, CDR2 FVKESK. The ends lost 0 bases at V and 5 bases at J; junction bases unmatched: 8. In DNA, the CDR3 is TGTGCCAGCAGCCAAGAAGCGACGGGAGGGGGGGAGACCCAGTACTTC. Residues: CASSQEATGGGETQYF. The variable domain in full, with the rest retrieved from reference TRBV14 and TRBJ2-5, is EAGVTQFPSHSVIEKGQTVTLRCDPISGHDNLYWYRRVMGKEIKFLLHFVKESKQDESGMPNNRFLAERTGGTYSTLKVQPAELEDSGVYFCASSQEATGGGETQYFGPGTRLLVL.

This clone appeared a single time. This chain connects TRBV7-3 to TRBJ1-1; TRBD1 might be the D (5 bases). The CDR3 has 13 residues. CDR1 and CDR2 from the germline V gene are SGHTA and FQGTGA. V lost 2 bases and J lost 5, with 9 bases in between. The CDR3 reads CASSLGAGTEAFF. In DNA form, the CDR3 reads TGTGCCAGCAGCTTAGGGGCAGGGACTGAAGCTTTCTTT.

This clone has more than one count but fewer than ten. The chain joins TRBV28 to TRBJ1-1; TRBD1 matches 10 bases. V lost 6 bases and J lost 8; bases outside the gene matches: 6. Per the germline V gene, CDR1 is MDHEN and CDR2 is SYDVKM. The CDR3 extends over 13 amino acids. CDR3 DNA sequence: TGTGCCAGCAGAGAGACAGGGGGCAGCGAAGCTTTCTTT. It specifies CASRETGGSEAFF.

This clone was seen once. DNA of the CDR3: TGTGCCAGCAGTTGGACAGGGGGTGGCCAAATGGATGGCTACACCTTC. Amino acid sequence: CASSWTGGGQMDGYTF. This rearrangement joins TRBV2 to TRBJ1-2; TRBD1 matches at 10 bases. J lost 6 bases, V lost 5 bases, and 12 bases had no gene match. The CDR3 extends over 16 amino acids. The germline CDR1 and CDR2 sequences are SNHLY and FYNNEI. Based on the CDR3 plus reference TRBV2 and TRBJ1-2, the full variable domain is EPEVTQTPSHQVTQMGQEVILRCVPISNHLYFYWYRQILGQKVEFLVSFYNNEISEKSEIFDDQFSVERPDGSNFTLKIRSTKLEDSAMYFCASSWTGGGQMDGYTFGSGTRLTVV.

The genes are TRBV27 and TRBJ2-1; TRBD2 aligns across 9 bases. V trimming: 3 bases; J trimming: 8 bases; junction bases outside the gene matches: 5. The CDR3 extends over 14 amino acids. Germline CDR1 is MNHEY and CDR2 is SMNVEV (reference sequence). CDR3 protein: CASSFAGGVDEQFF. As DNA, the CDR3 is TGTGCCAGCAGTTTTGCGGGAGGGGTCGATGAGCAGTTCTTC.

The V call is TRBV5-1, the J call TRBJ2-7, with 8 bases identical to TRBD1. CDR1 and CDR2 (germline): SGHRS, YFSETQ. This CDR3 comprises 12 residues. J lost 3 bases, V lost 5 bases, and 1 base had no gene match. The CDR3 DNA follows: TGCGCCAGCAGGGGACAGGACTACGAGCAGTACTTC. Translation gives CASRGQDYEQYF.

The table lists this clone with a count of one. The rearrangement joins TRBV11-2 to TRBJ2-3; perhaps TRBD1 as D (5 bases). Germline CDR1 and CDR2: SGHAT and FQNNGV. With 5 bases removed from V and 2 bases from J, the gap between germline ends came to 14 bases. CDR3 length equals 15 residues. The DNA of the CDR3 is TGTGCCAGCAGCGGGGCCCCCGACGACACAGATACGCAGTATTTT. Protein: CASSGAPDDTDTQYF.

The chain joins TRBV5-6 to TRBJ1-1, with TRBD1 as a possible D gene (6 bases). The V end was cut by 5 bases, the J end by 0 bases, with 11 bases between. Germline V gene data show CDR1 as SGHDT and CDR2 as YYEEEE. This CDR3 contains 14 residues. The CDR3 loop reads CASSPGTLNTEAFF. For the CDR3, the DNA is TGTGCCAGCAGTCCAGGGACACTGAACACTGAAGCTTTCTTT.

This chain connects TRBV5-1 to TRBJ1-2; D perhaps matches TRBD1 (6 bases). Trimming took off 0 bases at V and 7 bases at J, with 13 bases between the two ends. CDR1 and CDR2 (germline): SGHRS, YFSETQ. The CDR3 covers 14 residues. DNA for the CDR3: TGCGCCAGCAGCTTGGCACAGGGCCCAGCTGGCTACACCTTC. Encoded protein: CASSLAQGPAGYTF.

This clone was observed once. The chain is built from TRBV29-1 and TRBJ2-1; 7 positions match TRBD2. V shed 6 bases and J 6 bases; nucleotides not matched to a gene: 17. The CDR3 sequence is 16 residues long. The V gene's germline CDR1 is SQVTM and CDR2 ANQGSEA. The chain's CDR3 is CSVWFRRLAEVNEQFF. The CDR3 nucleotides are TGCAGCGTCTGGTTTAGGAGGCTAGCGGAAGTCAATGAGCAGTTCTTC.

The chain has TRBV5-6 and TRBJ2-7; 8 bases map to TRBD1. The ends lost 5 bases at V and 7 bases at J; junction bases unmatched: 14. The CDR3 covers 15 residues. Germline V lookup: CDR1 SGHDT, CDR2 YYEEEE. This chain's CDR3 is CASSLNRGMGVEQYF. The CDR3 coding sequence is TGTGCCAGCAGTTTAAACAGGGGGATGGGTGTAGAGCAGTACTTC.

The chain joins TRBV7-6 to TRBJ2-3; 10 bases are shared with TRBD2. Germline values: CDR1 SGHVS, CDR2 FNYEAQ. The CDR3 is 15 residues long. After removal of 5 bases from V and 5 bases from J, the junction contained 7 bases not matched to a gene. The CDR3 here is CASSQLAGAVDTQYF. In DNA, the CDR3 is TGTGCCAGCAGCCAGCTAGCGGGGGCTGTAGATACGCAGTATTTT.

The V and J genes are TRBV7-2 and TRBJ1-1, with D perhaps TRBD1 (5 bases). The CDR3 covers 12 residues. CDR1 SGHTA and CDR2 FQGNSA come from the germline V gene. The V gene lost 4 bases and the J gene lost 8 bases, with 11 bases spanning the gap. CDR3 residues: CASSSLTDEAFF. CDR3 DNA sequence: TGTGCCAGCAGCTCATTGACAGACGAAGCTTTCTTT.

This chain connects TRBV14 to TRBJ1-2; the match to TRBD1 covers 7 bases. In germline, CDR1 is SGHDN, CDR2 FVKESK. The CDR3 length is 16 residues. Trimming took 0 bases from V and 8 from J; bases not matched to a gene: 12. The CDR3 loop reads CASSQDHRGPPLGYTF. In nucleotides, the CDR3 is TGTGCCAGCAGCCAAGACCACAGGGGCCCTCCCTTAGGCTACACCTTC. Using reference TRBV14 and TRBJ1-2 for the parts outside the CDR3, the full variable domain is EAGVTQFPSHSVIEKGQTVTLRCDPISGHDNLYWYRRVMGKEIKFLLHFVKESKQDESGMPNNRFLAERTGGTYSTLKVQPAELEDSGVYFCASSQDHRGPPLGYTFGSGTRLTVV.

V usage is TRBV19 and J usage is TRBJ2-1, with 9 positions matching TRBD2. The germline V gene has CDR1 LNHDA and CDR2 SQIVND (reference sequence). This CDR3 has 16 amino acids. After removal of 5 bases from V and 0 bases from J, the junction contained 5 bases not matched to a gene. CDR3 sequence: CASSRTSESSYNEQFF. CDR3 DNA sequence: TGTGCCAGTAGTCGGACTAGCGAAAGCTCCTACAATGAGCAGTTCTTC.

The gene calls are TRBV5-6 and TRBJ2-1; 9 bases are a match to TRBD2. Germline CDR1 reads SGHDT; CDR2 reads YYEEEE. V lost 4 bases to trimming and J lost 3 bases; unmatched junction nucleotides: 11. This CDR3 has 17 amino acids. This CDR3 is CASSVDPSGNFYNEQFF. The CDR3, as DNA: TGTGCCAGCAGCGTCGATCCTAGCGGGAATTTCTACAATGAGCAGTTCTTC.

The chain links TRBV15 to TRBJ2-3, with D perhaps TRBD2 (5 bases). V gave up 0 bases and J gave up 4 bases, with 14 bases separating them. Germline V gives CDR1 LNHNV, CDR2 YYDKDF (reference sequence). This CDR3 comprises 16 residues. CDR3 in DNA: TGTGCCACCAGCAGAGATCGAAGTAGTAGCGCAGATACGCAGTATTTT. Protein product: CATSRDRSSSADTQYF.

The chain combines TRBV12-2 with TRBJ2-5; the table gives TRBD2 as D, unverified against the DNA. TRBV12-2 is a pseudogene locus. The CDR3 extends over 17 amino acids. The CDR3 region has the DNA TGTGCAAGTCGCTCAGGGGGACTAGCGGGTGGCGGGGAGACCCAGTACTTC. It codes for CASRSGGLAGGGETQYF.